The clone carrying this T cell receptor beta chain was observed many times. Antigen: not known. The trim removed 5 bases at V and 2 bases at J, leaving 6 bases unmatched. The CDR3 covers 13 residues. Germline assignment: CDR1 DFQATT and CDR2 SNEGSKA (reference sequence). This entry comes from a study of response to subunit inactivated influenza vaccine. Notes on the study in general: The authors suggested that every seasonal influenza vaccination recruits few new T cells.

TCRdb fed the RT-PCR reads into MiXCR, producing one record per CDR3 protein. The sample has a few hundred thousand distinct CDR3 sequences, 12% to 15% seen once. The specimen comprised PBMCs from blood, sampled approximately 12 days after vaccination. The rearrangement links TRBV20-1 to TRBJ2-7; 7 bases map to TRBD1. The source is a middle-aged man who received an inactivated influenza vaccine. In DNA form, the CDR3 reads TGCAGTGCTGTCAGGGGGTCAACCTACGAGCAGTACTTC. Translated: CSAVRGSTYEQYF.